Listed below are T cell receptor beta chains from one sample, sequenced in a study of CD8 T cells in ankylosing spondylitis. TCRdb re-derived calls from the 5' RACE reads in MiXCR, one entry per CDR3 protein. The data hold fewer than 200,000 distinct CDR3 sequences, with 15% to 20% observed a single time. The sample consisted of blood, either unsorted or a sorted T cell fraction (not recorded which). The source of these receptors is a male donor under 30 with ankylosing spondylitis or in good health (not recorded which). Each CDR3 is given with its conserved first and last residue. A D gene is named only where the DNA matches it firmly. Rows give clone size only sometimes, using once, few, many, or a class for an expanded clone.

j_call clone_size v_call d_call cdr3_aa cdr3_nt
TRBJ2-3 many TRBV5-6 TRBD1 CASSLVARQGRDTQYF TGTGCCAGCAGCTTGGTAGCTCGACAGGGAAGAGATACGCAGTATTTT
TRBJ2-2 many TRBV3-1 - CASSQNLAGELFF TGTGCCAGCAGCCAAAACCTAGCGGGGGAGCTGTTTTTT
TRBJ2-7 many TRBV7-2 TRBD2 CASSQTSGSAYEQYF TGTGCCAGCAGTCAAACTAGCGGGAGTGCCTACGAGCAGTACTTC
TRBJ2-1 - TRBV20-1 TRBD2 CSARVAGGPNHEQFF TGCAGTGCGAGAGTAGCGGGAGGGCCTAACCATGAGCAGTTCTTC
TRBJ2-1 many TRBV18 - CASSPRQRFNEQFF TGTGCCAGCTCACCTCGACAGAGATTCAATGAGCAGTTCTTC
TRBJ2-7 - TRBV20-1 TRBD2 CSAREASGRLTEQYF TGCAGTGCTAGAGAGGCTAGCGGGAGGCTCACCGAGCAGTACTTC
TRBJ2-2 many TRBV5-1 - CASSEDPDTGELFF TGCGCCAGCAGCGAAGACCCCGACACCGGGGAGCTGTTTTTT
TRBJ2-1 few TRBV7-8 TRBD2 CASRIGTGGPREQFF TGTGCCAGCAGAATAGGGACGGGAGGGCCTCGCGAGCAGTTCTTC
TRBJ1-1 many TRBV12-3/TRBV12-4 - CASSSSSRRTEAFF TGTGCCAGCAGTTCGAGCAGCCGACGCACTGAAGCTTTCTTT
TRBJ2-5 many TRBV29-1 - CSVERGETQYF TGCAGCGTTGAAAGGGGAGAGACCCAGTACTTC
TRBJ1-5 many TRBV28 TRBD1 CATRDRDGQPQHF TGTGCCACCCGGGACAGGGACGGGCAGCCCCAGCATTTT
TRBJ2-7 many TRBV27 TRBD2 CASSFRTSGSYEQYF TGTGCCAGCAGTTTTCGGACTAGCGGCTCCTACGAGCAGTACTTC
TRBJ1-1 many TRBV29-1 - CSVESYDSDTNTEAFF TGCAGCGTTGAATCGTACGACAGCGATACGAACACTGAAGCTTTCTTT
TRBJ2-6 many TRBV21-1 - CASSKRAGVGANVLTF TGTGCCAGCAGCAAACGGGCAGGGGTTGGGGCCAACGTCCTGACTTTC
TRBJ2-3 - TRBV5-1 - CASSSPRGTDTQYF TGCGCCAGCAGCTCCCCCCGGGGGACAGATACGCAGTATTTT
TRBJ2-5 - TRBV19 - CASSETETQYF TGTGCCAGTAGTGAGACAGAGACCCAGTACTTC
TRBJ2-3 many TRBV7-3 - CASSLMGSTDTQYF TGTGCCAGCAGCTTAATGGGCAGCACAGATACGCAGTATTTT
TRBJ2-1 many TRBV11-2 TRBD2 CASSSYSGRAYNEQFF TGTGCCAGCAGCTCCTACAGCGGGAGGGCCTACAATGAGCAGTTCTTC
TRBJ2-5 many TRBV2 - CASYTGEETQYF TGTGCCAGCTATACCGGGGAAGAGACCCAGTACTTC
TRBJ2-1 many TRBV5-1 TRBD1 CASSFTGTAYNEQFF TGCGCCAGCAGCTTTACCGGGACAGCATACAATGAGCAGTTCTTC
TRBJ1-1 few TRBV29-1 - CSASKWDTEAFF TGCAGCGCTTCTAAGTGGGACACTGAAGCTTTCTTT
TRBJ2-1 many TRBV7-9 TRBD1 CASSGPGQGYNEQFF TGTGCCAGCAGCGGACCGGGACAGGGATACAATGAGCAGTTCTTC
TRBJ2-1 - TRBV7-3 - CASRSADNEQFF TGTGCCAGCAGATCAGCGGACAATGAGCAGTTCTTC
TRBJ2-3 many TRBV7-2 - CASSLVGRRYTDTQYF TGTGCCAGCAGCTTAGTGGGGCGGAGATACACAGATACGCAGTATTTT
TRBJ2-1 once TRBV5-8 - CASSPHGGLRANEQFF TGTGCCAGCAGCCCCCATGGGGGACTCAGGGCAAATGAGCAGTTCTTC
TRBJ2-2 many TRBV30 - CAWSVGTELFF TGTGCCTGGAGTGTCGGTACGGAGCTGTTTTTT
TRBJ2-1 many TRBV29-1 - CSVEEVGDEQFF TGCAGCGTTGAAGAAGTAGGCGATGAGCAGTTCTTC
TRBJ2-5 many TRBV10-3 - CAISPLPEETQYF TGTGCCATCAGTCCCTTGCCGGAGGAGACCCAGTACTTC
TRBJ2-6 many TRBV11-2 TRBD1 CASSLVGTGYGANVLTF TGTGCCAGCAGCTTAGTTGGGACAGGTTATGGGGCCAACGTCCTGACTTTC
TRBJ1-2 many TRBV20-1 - CSAKQGNGYTF TGCAGTGCTAAACAGGGAAATGGCTACACCTTC
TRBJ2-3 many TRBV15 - CATSRGAPGVLTDTQYF TGTGCCACCAGCAGAGGGGCCCCAGGGGTTTTGACAGATACGCAGTATTTT
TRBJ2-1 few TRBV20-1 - CSAKDINSYNEQFF TGCAGTGCTAAGGACATCAACTCCTACAATGAGCAGTTCTTC
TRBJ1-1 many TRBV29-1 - CSVEGATEAFF TGCAGCGTTGAGGGGGCCACTGAAGCTTTCTTT
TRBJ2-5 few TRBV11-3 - CASSGGTVPYF TGTGCCAGCAGCGGCGGGACAGTCCCTTACTTC
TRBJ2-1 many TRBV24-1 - CATSTGGTVGEQFF TGTGCCACCAGTACTGGCGGGACCGTCGGTGAGCAGTTCTTC
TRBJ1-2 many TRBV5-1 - CASSDDSLSNYGYTF TGCGCCAGCAGCGACGACAGTCTTAGTAACTATGGCTACACCTTC
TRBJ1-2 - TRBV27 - CASSFGRVNYGYTF TGTGCCAGCAGTTTTGGCAGGGTTAACTATGGCTACACCTTC
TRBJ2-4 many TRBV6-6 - CASSDRGTKNIQYF TGTGCCAGCAGTGACCGGGGAACCAAAAACATTCAGTACTTC
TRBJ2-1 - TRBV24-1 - CATSDLKHYNEQFF TGTGCCACCAGTGATTTGAAGCACTACAATGAGCAGTTCTTC
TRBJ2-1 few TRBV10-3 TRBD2 CAISESLAGSSYNEQFF TGTGCCATCAGTGAGTCCTTAGCGGGGAGCTCCTACAATGAGCAGTTCTTC
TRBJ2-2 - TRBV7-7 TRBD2 CASSPPWGGGELFF TGTGCCAGCAGCCCCCCTTGGGGAGGGGGGGAGCTGTTTTTT
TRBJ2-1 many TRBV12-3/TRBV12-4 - CASSLDSGPLYNEQFF TGTGCCAGCAGTTTGGACTCGGGACCCCTCTACAATGAGCAGTTCTTC